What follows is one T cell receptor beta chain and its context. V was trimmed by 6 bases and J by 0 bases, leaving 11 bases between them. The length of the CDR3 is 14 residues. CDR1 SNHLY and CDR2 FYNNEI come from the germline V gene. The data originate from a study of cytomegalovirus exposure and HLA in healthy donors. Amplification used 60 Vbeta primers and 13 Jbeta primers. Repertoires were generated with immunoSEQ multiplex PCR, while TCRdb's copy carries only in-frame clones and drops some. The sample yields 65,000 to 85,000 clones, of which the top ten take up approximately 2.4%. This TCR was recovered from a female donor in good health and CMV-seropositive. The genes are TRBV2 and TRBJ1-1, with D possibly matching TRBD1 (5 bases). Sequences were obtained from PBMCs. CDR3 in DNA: TGTGCCAGCAGGGGCAGGGCCATGAACACTGAAGCTTTCTTT. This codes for CASRGRAMNTEAFF.